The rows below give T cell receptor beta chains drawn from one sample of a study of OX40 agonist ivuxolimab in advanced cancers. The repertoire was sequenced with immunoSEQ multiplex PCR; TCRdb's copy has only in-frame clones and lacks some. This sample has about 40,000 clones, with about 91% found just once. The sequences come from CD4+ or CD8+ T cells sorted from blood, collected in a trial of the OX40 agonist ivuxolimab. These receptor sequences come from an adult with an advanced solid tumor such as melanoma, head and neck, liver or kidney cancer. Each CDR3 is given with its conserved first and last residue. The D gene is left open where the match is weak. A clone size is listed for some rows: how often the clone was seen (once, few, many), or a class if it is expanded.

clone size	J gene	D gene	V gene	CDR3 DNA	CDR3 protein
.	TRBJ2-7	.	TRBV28	TGTGCCAGCAGTGAGATACTCTACGAGCAGTACTTC	CASSEILYEQYF
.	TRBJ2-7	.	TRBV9	TGTGCCAGCAGCGTAGACGGGAACTCCTACGAGCAGTACTTC	CASSVDGNSYEQYF
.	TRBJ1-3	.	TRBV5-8	TGTGCCAGCAGCTTTACGGGGGGTTATGGAAACACCATATATTTT	CASSFTGGYGNTIYF
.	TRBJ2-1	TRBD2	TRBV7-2	TGTGCCAGCAGCGCATTAGCGGGAGGGCCGGGCAATGAGCAGTTCTTC	CASSALAGGPGNEQFF
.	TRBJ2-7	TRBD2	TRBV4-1	TGCGCCAGCAGCCAAGGTATTTCGGGACTAGTACCCTACGAGCAGTACTTC	CASSQGISGLVPYEQYF
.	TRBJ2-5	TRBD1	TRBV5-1	TGCGCCAGCAGCCTCGACAGGGGGGTAACAGAGACCCAGTACTTC	CASSLDRGVTETQYF
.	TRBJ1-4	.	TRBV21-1	TGTGCCAGCAGCAAAGGGCCAGGGACAAATGAAAAACTGTTTTTT	CASSKGPGTNEKLFF
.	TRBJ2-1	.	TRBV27	TGTGCCAGCAGTTTAGATGCGGCCTCCTACAATGAGCAGTTCTTC	CASSLDAASYNEQFF
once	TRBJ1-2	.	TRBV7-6	TGTGCCAGCAGCTTAGAACAGAACTATGGCTACACCTTC	CASSLEQNYGYTF
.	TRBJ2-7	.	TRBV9	TGTGCCAGCAGCGTAGGGACCTTCGACGAGCAGTACTTC	CASSVGTFDEQYF
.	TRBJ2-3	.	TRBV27	TGTGCCAGCAGCCCGAGCACAGATACGCAGTATTTT	CASSPSTDTQYF
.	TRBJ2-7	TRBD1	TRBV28	TGTGCCAGCAGCCAGAGCAGAACACGACAGGGGGCGCGTCGCGAGCAGTACTTC	CASSQSRTRQGARREQYF
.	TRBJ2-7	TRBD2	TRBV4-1	TGCGCCAGCAGCCAAGAGGCTAGCGGGAGGTTCGACGAGCAGTACTTC	CASSQEASGRFDEQYF
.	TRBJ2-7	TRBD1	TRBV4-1	TGCGCCAGCAGCCTGGCGGGACAGGGATCCTACGAGCAGTACTTC	CASSLAGQGSYEQYF
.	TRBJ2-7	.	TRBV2	TGTGCCAGCAGTGAGGACCATCAGATCTACGAGCAGTACTTC	CASSEDHQIYEQYF
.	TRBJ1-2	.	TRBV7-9	TGTGCCAGCAGCTTAGAAACAGGATCTAACTATGGCTACACCTTC	CASSLETGSNYGYTF
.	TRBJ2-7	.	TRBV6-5	TGTGCCAGCAGTCCACGGGACACTTTCTACGAGCAGTACTTC	CASSPRDTFYEQYF
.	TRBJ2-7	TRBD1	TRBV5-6	TGTGCCAGCAGCCAACAGGGGGACGAGCAGTACTTC	CASSQQGDEQYF
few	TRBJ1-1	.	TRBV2	TGTGCCAGCAGTGACAGGAAGACTGAAGCTTTCTTT	CASSDRKTEAFF
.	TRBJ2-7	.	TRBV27	TGTGCCAGCAGTTTAGAGCCAGGGGCCTACGAGCAGTACTTC	CASSLEPGAYEQYF
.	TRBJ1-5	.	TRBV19	TGTGCCAGTAGTATGAGGGAGTCGGATCAGCCCCAGCATTTT	CASSMRESDQPQHF
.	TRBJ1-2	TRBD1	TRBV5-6	TGTGCCAGCAGCTCGACAGGGGGCTCGAAGGGCTACACCTTC	CASSSTGGSKGYTF
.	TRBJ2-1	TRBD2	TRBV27	TGTGCCAGCAGTCCCGTCGGGGTAGCGGGAGTAGGCAATGAGCAGTTCTTC	CASSPVGVAGVGNEQFF
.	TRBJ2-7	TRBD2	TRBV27	TGTGCCAGCAGCCCCCGGACTAGCGGGAACGAGCAGTACTTC	CASSPRTSGNEQYF
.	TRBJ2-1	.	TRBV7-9	TGTGCCAGCAGCTTAGACAGGAGCTCCTACAATGAGCAGTTCTTC	CASSLDRSSYNEQFF
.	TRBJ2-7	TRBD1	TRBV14	TGTGCCAGCAGCCAGCTCCCGGGACAGCTCTACGAGCAGTACTTC	CASSQLPGQLYEQYF
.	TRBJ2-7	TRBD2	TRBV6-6	TGTGCCAGCAGTTACTCGAGGCTAGCGGGAGCTCTCGAGCAGTACTTC	CASSYSRLAGALEQYF
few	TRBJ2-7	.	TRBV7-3	TGTGCCAGCAGCCCCCACCCGGGGGTTATATACGAGCAGTACTTC	CASSPHPGVIYEQYF
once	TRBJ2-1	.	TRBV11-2	TGTGCCAGCAGCTTACGTAGCGTCAATGAGCAGTTCTTC	CASSLRSVNEQFF
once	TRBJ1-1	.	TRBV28	TGTGCCAGCAGCCCGGGAAGGGGAAGGACTGAAGCTTTCTTT	CASSPGRGRTEAFF
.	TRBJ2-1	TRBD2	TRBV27	TGTGCCAGCGGGGTAGCGGGAGCGCACAATGAGCAGTTCTTC	CASGVAGAHNEQFF
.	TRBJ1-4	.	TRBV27	TGTGCCAGCAGTTTATACAAACAGGAGGAAAAACTGTTTTTT	CASSLYKQEEKLFF
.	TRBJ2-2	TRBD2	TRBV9	TGTGCCAGCAGCCCGCCGTTGCGGGAGTCGACCGGGGAGCTGTTTTTT	CASSPPLRESTGELFF
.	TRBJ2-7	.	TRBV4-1	TGCGCCAGCAGCCAAGATGAGGCAGCCTACGAGCAGTACTTC	CASSQDEAAYEQYF
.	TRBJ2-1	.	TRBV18	TGTGCCAGCTCACCGTCGCCGGGGGACCACTACAATGAGCAGTTCTTC	CASSPSPGDHYNEQFF
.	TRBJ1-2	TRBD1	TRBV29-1	TGCAGCGTTGTTGACAGGGTCTCTAACTATGGCTACACCTTC	CSVVDRVSNYGYTF
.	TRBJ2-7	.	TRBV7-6	TGTGCCAGCAGCTTAGCGGAAAGCTACGAGCAGTACTTC	CASSLAESYEQYF
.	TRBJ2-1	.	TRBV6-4	TGTGCCAGCAGTCGCGGGACGCATGGAAGCAATGAGCAGTTCTTC	CASSRGTHGSNEQFF
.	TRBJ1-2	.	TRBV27	TGTGCCAGCAGTTTACTGGTAGGGCCGAACTATGGCTACACCTTC	CASSLLVGPNYGYTF
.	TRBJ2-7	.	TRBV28	TGTGCCAGCAGTCCAGGGTACGAGCAGTACTTC	CASSPGYEQYF